This TCR beta chain appears in the sequencing data of a study of Graves' ophthalmopathy and Graves' hyperthyroidism. Whole-study findings and limits: Blood also contained most of the expanded thyroid clonotypes above 0.001 frequency.

The authors amplified TCR beta CDR3 regions, and they did so from RNA transcripts for repertoire sequencing. Second-round multiplex PCR followed a first-round RT-PCR using HTBI primers. Each CDR3 protein is one row after TCRdb ran MiXCR on the multiplex PCR reads. Altogether around 170,000 distinct CDR3 sequences are present, 30% to 45% being singletons, with the ten largest covering about 5.8%. V lost 4 bases, J lost 0 bases, and 9 bases stayed unmatched. Germline V gives CDR1 MDHEN, CDR2 SYDVKM. This CDR3 has 16 amino acids. This clonotype has at least ten counts. Its antigen is not known. The rearrangement joins TRBV28 to TRBJ2-7; 7 bases are a match to TRBD1. The TCR originated in a woman aged 40 to 50 with Graves' ophthalmopathy. Sequenced sample: peripheral blood. CDR3 DNA: TGTGCCAGCAGTTCTTTCCCGGGACAGCGCTCCTACGAGCAGTACTTC. It yields the protein CASSSFPGQRSYEQYF.